The rows below give T cell receptor beta chains drawn from one sample of a study of cytomegalovirus exposure and HLA in healthy donors. Clones were sequenced by immunoSEQ multiplex PCR, and TCRdb holds only the in-frame ones, with some missing. The table includes about 360,000 clones, 70% to 90% detected once. The sequenced material came from PBMCs. The source is a woman between 18 and 29 years old in good health and CMV-seronegative. The CDR3 runs from the conserved cysteine through the conserved F or W. D genes are given only for firm matches. The listing skips clone size in some rows; elsewhere it reads once, few, many or a size class.

v_call,clone_size,d_call,j_call,cdr3_aa,cdr3_nt
TRBV2,-,TRBD1,TRBJ1-1,CASSPGQGAGGGTEAFF,TGTGCCAGCAGCCCAGGACAGGGGGCTGGCGGAGGAACTGAAGCTTTCTTT
TRBV30,few,-,TRBJ2-7,CAWSAQGSQYF,TGTGCCTGGAGTGCCCAGGGTAGTCAGTACTTC
TRBV14,-,TRBD1,TRBJ1-1,CASSLRSRGQGAQNTEAFF,TGTGCCAGCAGCCTCCGAAGCCGCGGGCAGGGGGCGCAGAACACTGAAGCTTTCTTT
TRBV2,-,-,TRBJ1-6,CASTHRDADGALHF,TGTGCCAGCACTCACAGGGACGCCGATGGGGCCCTCCACTTT
TRBV6-5,-,TRBD1,TRBJ1-2,CASSSGTGGMDGYTF,TGTGCCAGCAGTTCAGGGACAGGGGGAATGGATGGCTACACCTTC
TRBV28,-,-,TRBJ1-5,CASFYSNQPQHF,TGTGCCAGTTTCTATAGCAATCAGCCCCAGCATTTT
TRBV12-2,-,-,TRBJ2-3,CASRLALDTQYF,TGTGCAAGTCGCTTAGCCCTAGATACGCAGTATTTT
TRBV5-1,-,TRBD2,TRBJ2-1,CASSLTSGRENEQFF,TGCGCCAGCAGCTTAACTAGCGGGAGAGAAAATGAGCAGTTCTTC
TRBV9,-,TRBD2,TRBJ2-3,CASSVRRGISDTQYF,TGTGCCAGCAGCGTCCGGCGGGGGATTTCAGATACGCAGTATTTT
TRBV28,few,TRBD2,TRBJ2-7,CASRLRERWSYEQYF,TGTGCCAGCAGACTGCGGGAGAGGTGGTCCTACGAGCAGTACTTC
TRBV27,-,TRBD2,TRBJ2-2,CASSLGGYTGELFF,TGTGCCAGCAGTTTGGGGGGGTACACCGGGGAGCTGTTTTTT
TRBV5-4,once,-,TRBJ1-6,CASSLAGYYNSPLHF,TGTGCCAGCAGCTTGGCAGGGTACTATAATTCACCCCTCCACTTT
TRBV7-8,-,-,TRBJ2-6,CASSPGQILSGANVLTF,TGTGCCAGCAGCCCCGGACAGATACTATCTGGGGCCAACGTCCTGACTTTC
TRBV5-1,-,-,TRBJ2-1,CASSPTGNEQFF,TGCGCCAGCAGCCCTACAGGCAATGAGCAGTTCTTC
TRBV28,-,-,TRBJ2-5,CASSPPLQETQYF,TGTGCCAGCAGTCCCCCCCTTCAAGAGACCCAGTACTTC
TRBV4-1,-,TRBD2,TRBJ2-2,CASSQDRLAGGGELFF,TGCGCCAGCAGCCAAGATAGGCTAGCGGGAGGGGGGGAGCTGTTTTTT
TRBV28,-,TRBD1,TRBJ1-5,CASIYGTVNSNQPQHF,TGTGCCAGCATCTATGGGACAGTAAATAGCAATCAGCCCCAGCATTTT
TRBV7-9,-,TRBD1,TRBJ1-1,CASSRQPDRDAFF,TGTGCCAGCAGCCGCCAACCTGACAGGGATGCTTTCTTT
TRBV6-8,once,-,TRBJ2-3,CASRPSASYF,TGTGCCAGCAGGCCTAGCGCTAGCTATTTT
TRBV4-1,-,TRBD1,TRBJ1-5,CASSQDRGLSQPQHF,TGCGCCAGCAGCCAAGACAGGGGGCTAAGTCAGCCCCAGCATTTT
TRBV29-1,-,TRBD2,TRBJ2-1,CSVNGLAGSYNEQFF,TGCAGCGTAAACGGACTAGCGGGCTCCTACAATGAGCAGTTCTTC
TRBV5-1,-,-,TRBJ1-4,CASSLAGNEKLFF,TGCGCCAGCAGCTTGGCAGGAAATGAAAAACTGTTTTTT
TRBV2,-,-,TRBJ2-2,CASSKLGTLGTGELFF,TGTGCCAGCAGTAAACTAGGTACCTTGGGCACCGGGGAGCTGTTTTTT
TRBV4-2,-,TRBD2,TRBJ2-3,CASSQGKSSGPRVDTQYF,TGTGCCAGCAGCCAAGGAAAGTCTAGCGGGCCGCGGGTAGATACGCAGTATTTT
TRBV15,-,-,TRBJ2-3,CATSRPGRGDTQYF,TGTGCCACCAGCAGGCCAGGACGGGGAGATACGCAGTATTTT
TRBV6-5,-,-,TRBJ1-1,CASSYSGANTEAFF,TGTGCCAGCAGTTACTCGGGGGCTAACACTGAAGCTTTCTTT
TRBV18,-,-,TRBJ1-3,CASSPTPGSGSGNTIYF,TGTGCCAGCTCACCGACCCCAGGGTCCGGCTCTGGAAACACCATATATTTT
TRBV2,-,TRBD2,TRBJ2-3,CASSGTSGSDTQYF,TGTGCCAGCAGTGGGACTAGCGGGAGTGATACGCAGTATTTT
TRBV5-1,-,TRBD2,TRBJ2-1,CASSWTSGGYNEQFF,TGCGCCAGCAGCTGGACTAGCGGGGGATACAATGAGCAGTTCTTC
TRBV5-1,-,TRBD1,TRBJ1-2,CASTPFGTGDYGYTF,TGCGCCAGCACCCCTTTCGGGACAGGGGACTATGGCTACACCTTC
TRBV19,-,-,TRBJ2-1,CASSIDLIRRGPYNEQFF,TGTGCCAGTAGTATAGATTTGATAAGGCGGGGGCCTTACAATGAGCAGTTCTTC
TRBV6-1,-,-,TRBJ2-1,CASSESSYNEQFF,TGTGCCAGCTCCGAGAGCTCCTACAATGAGCAGTTCTTC
TRBV28,once,TRBD2,TRBJ2-3,CASSKGTSISTDTQYF,TGTGCCAGCAGCAAAGGGACTAGCATAAGCACAGATACGCAGTATTTT
TRBV9,-,TRBD2,TRBJ2-1,CASSVVAGGAYGGSGEQFF,TGTGCCAGCAGCGTAGTAGCGGGAGGGGCCTACGGGGGGAGTGGTGAGCAGTTCTTC
TRBV10-3,-,TRBD1,TRBJ2-7,CAISGQGSYEQYF,TGTGCCATCAGTGGACAGGGATCCTACGAGCAGTACTTC
TRBV5-8,-,-,TRBJ2-7,CASSPTSSSYEQYF,TGTGCCAGCAGTCCAACGAGTTCCTCCTACGAGCAGTACTTC
TRBV27,-,TRBD1,TRBJ2-5,CASSHHRGPQETQYF,TGTGCCAGCAGTCACCACAGGGGCCCCCAAGAGACCCAGTACTTC
TRBV9,-,-,TRBJ2-7,CATSRGLSSYEQYF,TGTGCCACGTCGCGAGGGCTCAGCTCCTACGAGCAGTACTTC
TRBV5-1,-,TRBD2,TRBJ2-7,CASSSRDSQTSGGHGQYF,TGCGCCAGCAGCTCCCGGGACAGCCAGACTAGCGGGGGCCACGGTCAGTACTTC
TRBV19,-,-,TRBJ2-7,CASSIRGSRGNSYEQYF,TGTGCCAGTAGTATTAGAGGCAGCAGGGGAAACTCCTACGAGCAGTACTTC
TRBV28,-,TRBD1,TRBJ1-5,CASSLITGGYGQPQHF,TGTGCCAGCAGTTTAATTACAGGGGGATATGGTCAGCCCCAGCATTTT
TRBV28,-,-,TRBJ2-7,CASSFSVWEQYF,TGTGCCAGCAGTTTTAGTGTATGGGAGCAGTACTTC
TRBV5-4,-,TRBD2,TRBJ2-5,CASSSRGSGRETQYF,TGTGCCAGCAGCTCCCGAGGGAGCGGGAGAGAGACCCAGTACTTC
TRBV6-1,once,TRBD1,TRBJ1-2,CASSEFIADRDYGYTF,TGTGCCAGCAGTGAATTTATAGCGGACAGGGACTATGGCTACACCTTC
TRBV11-2,-,-,TRBJ1-1,CASSQPHWEGEAFF,TGTGCCAGCAGCCAACCCCACTGGGAGGGTGAAGCTTTCTTT
TRBV19,-,-,TRBJ2-1,CASSPPGLREQFF,TGTGCCAGTAGTCCCCCGGGACTCCGTGAGCAGTTCTTC
TRBV5-1,-,-,TRBJ1-4,CASSLGRSGHNEKLFF,TGCGCCAGCAGCTTGGGTCGATCAGGACACAATGAAAAACTGTTTTTT
TRBV15,once,-,TRBJ2-7,CATSRPLRGYEQYF,TGTGCCACCAGCAGGCCCCTAAGGGGGTACGAGCAGTACTTC
TRBV6-4,once,-,TRBJ1-2,CASSEEPGEPYGYTF,TGTGCCAGCAGTGAAGAGCCAGGGGAACCCTATGGCTACACCTTC
TRBV2,-,TRBD1,TRBJ1-2,CASSQDREYGYTF,TGTGCCAGCAGCCAGGACAGGGAATATGGCTACACCTTC
TRBV27,-,TRBD2,TRBJ2-3,CASAKGLAGSDTQYF,TGTGCCAGCGCAAAAGGACTAGCGGGGTCGGATACGCAGTATTTT
TRBV6-5,once,-,TRBJ1-5,CASTNGQNQPQHF,TGTGCCAGCACCAATGGGCAGAATCAGCCCCAGCATTTT
TRBV7-9,-,TRBD2,TRBJ2-5,CASSPGLAWETQYF,TGTGCCAGCAGCCCGGGACTAGCATGGGAGACCCAGTACTTC
TRBV5-4,-,-,TRBJ2-2,CASSQSAGQTGELFF,TGTGCCAGCAGCCAGTCAGCGGGCCAGACCGGGGAGCTGTTTTTT